This TCR beta chain came from a study of T-cell reconstitution after alpha-beta-depleted transplantation in children (dated by TCRdb to 2015 to 2016). About the study as a whole: Using TCR repertoire profiling, the study followed T-cell immune reconstitution in a quantitative way in children after TCRalphabeta/CD19-depleted allogeneic hematopoietic cell transplantation.

Receptors were amplified or captured by PCR. TCRdb records Illumina HiSeq 2500 as the sequencer. To normalize quantification of the TCRbeta repertoire, the TCR libraries were built with molecular barcoding that relied on unique molecular identifiers. The public sequencing data were trimmed at Q25 with fastp and processed into clonotypes with MiXCR by TCRdb, which kept only in-frame beta chains. Entries that share a CDR3 protein sequence are merged under the most common genes and DNA. In all, the sample holds about 200,000 distinct CDR3 sequences, and less than 15% of those were seen once. Jointly, the top ten make up around 14% of the sample. This clonotype came up many times. The clone's antigen remains unknown. Base-call qualities are not available, and no considerably larger clone is one nucleotide away. Inclusive of the bounding cysteine and phenylalanine, the CDR3 is 11 residues long. Here the CDR3 DNA is all that survives: 33 bases in frame from base 1. V loses 2 bases, J loses 6 bases, and the germline ends lie 1 base apart. For CDR1 and CDR2, the germline V gene (reference sequence) lists LGHDT and YNNKEL.

The V and J genes are TRBV3-1 and TRBJ2-2; a confident D gene designation cannot be given. This specimen consisted of PBMCs from the stem cell graft donor, obtained from the stem cell graft. The TCR sequence derives from a human donor who donated a stem cell graft to a child with acute lymphoblastic leukemia. The nucleotides read TGTGCCAGCAGCCAATCCGGGGAGCTGTTTTTT. Translated, it reads CASSQSGELFF.